This T cell receptor beta chain was captured in a study of blood T cell repertoires in COVID-19. Study context: Italy, Spain and the United States were the sources of the convalescent and acute COVID-19 samples. Sources were T cells, B-cell-depleted T cells, or PBMCs; the material itself was cDNA or gDNA.

The CDR3 runs 17 residues. CDR1 and CDR2 (germline): SGDLS, YYNGEE. The trim removed 0 bases at V and 3 bases at J, leaving 5 bases unmatched. TCRdb's copy holds only in-frame clones and misses some; the assay was immunoSEQ multiplex PCR. The data hold some 70,000 clones, with around 90% observed a single time. The sequencing sample was made of peripheral blood. The rearrangement uses TRBV9 and TRBJ2-3; 12 nucleotides align to TRBD1. The source is a man aged 50 to 59 with acute or convalescent COVID-19. The DNA of the CDR3 is TGTGCCAGCAGCGTAGAGGGACAGGGGGCATCGACAGATACGCAGTATTTT. Its translation is CASSVEGQGASTDTQYF.